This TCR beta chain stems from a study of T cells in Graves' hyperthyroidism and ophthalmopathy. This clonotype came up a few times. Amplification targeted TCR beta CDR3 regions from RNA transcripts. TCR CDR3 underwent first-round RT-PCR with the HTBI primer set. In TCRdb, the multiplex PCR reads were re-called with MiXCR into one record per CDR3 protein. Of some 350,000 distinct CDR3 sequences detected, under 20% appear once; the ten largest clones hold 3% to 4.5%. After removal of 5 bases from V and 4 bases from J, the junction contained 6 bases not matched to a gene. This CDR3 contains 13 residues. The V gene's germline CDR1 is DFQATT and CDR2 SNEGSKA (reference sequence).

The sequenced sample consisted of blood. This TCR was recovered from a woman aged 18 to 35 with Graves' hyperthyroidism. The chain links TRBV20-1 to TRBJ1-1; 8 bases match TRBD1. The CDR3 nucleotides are TGCAGTGCTCCCAGGGGGCGGGTCACTGAAGCTTTCTTT. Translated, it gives CSAPRGRVTEAFF.